This T cell receptor beta chain was recovered during a study of blood T cell repertoires in COVID-19. As originally analysed: Amplified reference gene primers provided the basis for estimating nucleated cell counts. Sequencing was performed with immunoSEQ multiplex PCR; in TCRdb, only in-frame clones are kept and a portion is missing. V and J calls and clone size are given by that table; D and trimming were obtained from the DNA. The sample has fewer than 150,000 clones; around 87% are singletons. The CDR3 is made up of 13 amino acids. Germline V gene data show CDR1 as LGHNT and CDR2 as FRNRAP. Deletions cut 6 bases from V and 7 bases from J, with 13 bases between.

This clonotype was obtained from a woman between 55 and 75 years old with acute or convalescent COVID-19. The sequencing sample was made of peripheral blood. The chain links TRBV12-5 to TRBJ1-5; TRBD1 might be the D (6 bases). The CDR3 bases are TGTGCTAGTGGAACCAGGGGCCCACAGCCCCAGCATTTT. This translates into CASGTRGPQPQHF.